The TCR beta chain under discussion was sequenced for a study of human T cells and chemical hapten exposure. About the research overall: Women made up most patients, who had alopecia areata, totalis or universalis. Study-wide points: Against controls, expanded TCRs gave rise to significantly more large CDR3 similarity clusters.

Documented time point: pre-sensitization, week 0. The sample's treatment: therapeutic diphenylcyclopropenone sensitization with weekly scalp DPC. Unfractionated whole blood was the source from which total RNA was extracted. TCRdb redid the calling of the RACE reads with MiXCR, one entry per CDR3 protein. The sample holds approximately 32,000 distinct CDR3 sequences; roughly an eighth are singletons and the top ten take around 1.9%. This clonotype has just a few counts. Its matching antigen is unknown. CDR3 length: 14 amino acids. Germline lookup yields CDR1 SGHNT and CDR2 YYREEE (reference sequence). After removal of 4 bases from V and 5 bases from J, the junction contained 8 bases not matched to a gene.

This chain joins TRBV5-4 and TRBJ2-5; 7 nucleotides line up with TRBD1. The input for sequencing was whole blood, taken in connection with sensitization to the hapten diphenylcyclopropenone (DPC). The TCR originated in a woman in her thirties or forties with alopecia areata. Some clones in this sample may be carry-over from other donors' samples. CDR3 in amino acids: CASSPMTGTETQYF. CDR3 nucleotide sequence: TGTGCCAGCAGCCCGATGACAGGGACGGAGACCCAGTACTTC.